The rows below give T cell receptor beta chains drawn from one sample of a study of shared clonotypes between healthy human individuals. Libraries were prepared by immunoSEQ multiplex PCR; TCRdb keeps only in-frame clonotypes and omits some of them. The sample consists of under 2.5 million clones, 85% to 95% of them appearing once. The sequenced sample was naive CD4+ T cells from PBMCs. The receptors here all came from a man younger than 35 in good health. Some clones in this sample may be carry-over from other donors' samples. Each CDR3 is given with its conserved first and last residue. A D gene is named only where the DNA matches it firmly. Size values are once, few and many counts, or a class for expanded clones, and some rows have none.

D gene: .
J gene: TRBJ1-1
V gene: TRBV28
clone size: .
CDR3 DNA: TGTGCCAGCAGCCTTTTGGGGACCCCCTCTGAAGCTTTCTTT
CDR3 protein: CASSLLGTPSEAFF

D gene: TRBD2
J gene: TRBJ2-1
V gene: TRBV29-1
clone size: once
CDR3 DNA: TGCAGCGTTGAGACCGTTCGCGGGAGCAGAAATGAGCAGTTCTTC
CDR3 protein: CSVETVRGSRNEQFF

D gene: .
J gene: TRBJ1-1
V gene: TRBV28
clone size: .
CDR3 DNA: TGTGCCAGCAGGGTACGGCAGGGATTCACTGAAGCTTTCTTT
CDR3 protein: CASRVRQGFTEAFF

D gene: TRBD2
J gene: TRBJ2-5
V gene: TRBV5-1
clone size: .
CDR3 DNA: TGCGCCAGCAGCTTGGATCTAGCGGGAGGGGGAGAGACCCAGTACTTC
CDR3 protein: CASSLDLAGGGETQYF

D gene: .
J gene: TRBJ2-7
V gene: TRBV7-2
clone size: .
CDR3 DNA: TGTGCCAGCGGAAGGAGGCCCTACGAGCAGTACTTC
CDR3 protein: CASGRRPYEQYF

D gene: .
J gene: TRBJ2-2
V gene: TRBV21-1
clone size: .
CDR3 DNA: TGTGCCAGCAGTGGATTGGCGACTAGCGGGGCCCCCTGGGCCGGGGAGCTGTTTTTT
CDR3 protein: CASSGLATSGAPWAGELFF

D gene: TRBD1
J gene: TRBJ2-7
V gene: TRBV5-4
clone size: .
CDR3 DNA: TGTGCCAGCAGCTTGGATGGTGACAGGGGGTTCGAGCAGTACTTC
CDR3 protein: CASSLDGDRGFEQYF

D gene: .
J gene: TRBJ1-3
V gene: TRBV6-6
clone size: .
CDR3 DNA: TGTGCCACCCGAAGGGGTTATGGAAACACCATATATTTT
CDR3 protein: CATRRGYGNTIYF

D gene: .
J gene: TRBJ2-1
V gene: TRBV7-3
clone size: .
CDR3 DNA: TGTGCCAGCAGCTTAGGGCTAGTGGGCAGAAATGAGCAGTTCTTC
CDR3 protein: CASSLGLVGRNEQFF

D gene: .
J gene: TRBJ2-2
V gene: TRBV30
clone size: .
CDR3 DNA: TGTGCCTGGAGTGTAGGGTTGCCGGGGTCCGGGGAGCTGTTTTTT
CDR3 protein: CAWSVGLPGSGELFF

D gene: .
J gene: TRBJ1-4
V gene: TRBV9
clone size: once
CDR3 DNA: TGTGCCAGCAGCGTCGGTTATATTAATGAAAAACTGTTTTTT
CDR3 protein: CASSVGYINEKLFF

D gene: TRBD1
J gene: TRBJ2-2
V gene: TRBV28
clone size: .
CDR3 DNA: TGTGCCGAGCAAGGGACAGGGAACACCGGGGAGCTGTTTTTT
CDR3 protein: CAEQGTGNTGELFF

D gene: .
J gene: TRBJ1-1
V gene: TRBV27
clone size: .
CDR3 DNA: TGTGCCAGCAGTTTTCGGGGATTCACTGAAGCTTTCTTT
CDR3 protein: CASSFRGFTEAFF

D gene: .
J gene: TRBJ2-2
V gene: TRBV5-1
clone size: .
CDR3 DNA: TGCGCCAGCAGCTTAGCCGGGACGGGTAACACCGGGGAGCTGTTTTTT
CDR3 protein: CASSLAGTGNTGELFF

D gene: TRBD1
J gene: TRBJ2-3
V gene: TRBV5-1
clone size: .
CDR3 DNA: TGCGCCAGCAGCTTAAAACGTCAAGGGACAGTTAGCACAGATACGCAGTATTTT
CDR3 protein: CASSLKRQGTVSTDTQYF

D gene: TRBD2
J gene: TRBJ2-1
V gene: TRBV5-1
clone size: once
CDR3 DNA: TGCGCCAGCAGCTTGGGGACTAGCGGTGTGAATGAGCAGTTCTTC
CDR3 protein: CASSLGTSGVNEQFF

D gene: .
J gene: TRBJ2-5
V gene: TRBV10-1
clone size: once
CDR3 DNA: TGCGCCAGCATCGACGCGGGGGCGTTTGGTGAGACCCAGTACTTC
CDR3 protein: CASIDAGAFGETQYF

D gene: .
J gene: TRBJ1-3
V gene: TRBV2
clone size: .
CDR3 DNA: TGTGCCAGCAGTGTGGTGAACACCATATATTTT
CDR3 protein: CASSVVNTIYF

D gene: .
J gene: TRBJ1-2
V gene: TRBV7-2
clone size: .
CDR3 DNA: TGTGCCAGCAGCTTAGATAACGGGCGTGGCTACACCTTC
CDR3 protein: CASSLDNGRGYTF

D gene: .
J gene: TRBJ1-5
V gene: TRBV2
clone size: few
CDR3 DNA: TGTGCCGGGGCCGAAGGGGGTCAGCCCCAGCATTTT
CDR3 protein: CAGAEGGQPQHF

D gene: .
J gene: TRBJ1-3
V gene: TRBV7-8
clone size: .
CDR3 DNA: TGTGCCAGCGGCCAGAACCCTGGAAACACCATATATTTT
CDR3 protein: CASGQNPGNTIYF

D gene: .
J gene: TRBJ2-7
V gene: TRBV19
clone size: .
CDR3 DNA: TGTGCCAGTAGTATAGCTCCGACAGGTTACGAGCAGTACTTC
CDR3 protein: CASSIAPTGYEQYF

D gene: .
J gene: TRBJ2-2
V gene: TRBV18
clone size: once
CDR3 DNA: TGTGCCAGCTCACCACCGAGAGGTCAGGGGAACACCGGGGAGCTGTTTTTT
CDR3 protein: CASSPPRGQGNTGELFF

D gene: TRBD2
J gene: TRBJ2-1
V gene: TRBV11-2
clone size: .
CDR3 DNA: TGTGCCAGCAGGGCTCCCGGCGGGAGCTCCTACAATGAGCAGTTCTTC
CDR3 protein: CASRAPGGSSYNEQFF

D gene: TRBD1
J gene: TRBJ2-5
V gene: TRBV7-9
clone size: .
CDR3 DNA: TGTGCCAGCAGCTTGGGGAACAGGGGTGTCTTTCAAGAGACCCAGTACTTC
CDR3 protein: CASSLGNRGVFQETQYF

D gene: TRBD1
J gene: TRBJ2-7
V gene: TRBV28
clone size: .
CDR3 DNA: TGTGCCAGCAGCCCTGGGACAGGGGGCGCCTACGAGCAGTACTTC
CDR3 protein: CASSPGTGGAYEQYF

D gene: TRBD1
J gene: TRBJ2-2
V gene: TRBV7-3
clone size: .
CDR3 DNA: TGTGCCAGCAGCGCGGACAGGGCCGGCACCGGGGAGCTGTTTTTT
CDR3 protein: CASSADRAGTGELFF

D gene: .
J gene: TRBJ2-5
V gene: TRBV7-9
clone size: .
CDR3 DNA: TGTGCCAGCAGCCCCGGTGAGGCCCTCAGGGAGACCCAGTACTTC
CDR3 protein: CASSPGEALRETQYF

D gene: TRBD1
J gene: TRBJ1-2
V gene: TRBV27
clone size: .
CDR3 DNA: TGTGCCAGCAGTTTACGGGGGGACAGGATCTATGGCTACACCTTC
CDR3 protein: CASSLRGDRIYGYTF

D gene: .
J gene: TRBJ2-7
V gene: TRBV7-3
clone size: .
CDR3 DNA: TGTGCCAGCAGCTTAGCGGGGACAACTAGGGACTTCGGCGAGCAGTACTTC
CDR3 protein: CASSLAGTTRDFGEQYF

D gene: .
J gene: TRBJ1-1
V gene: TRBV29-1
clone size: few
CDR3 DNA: TGCAGCGTTGTGGCAGGGGTGATGGCTGAAGCTTTCTTT
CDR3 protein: CSVVAGVMAEAFF

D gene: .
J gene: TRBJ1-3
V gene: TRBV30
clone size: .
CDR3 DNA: TGTGCCTGGAGTGCCGGGACAAGACTAAACACCATATATTTT
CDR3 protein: CAWSAGTRLNTIYF

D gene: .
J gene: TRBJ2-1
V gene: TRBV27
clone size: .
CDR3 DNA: TGTGCCAGCAGTATACCACGGCGGCGTGAGCAGTTCTTC
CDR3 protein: CASSIPRRREQFF

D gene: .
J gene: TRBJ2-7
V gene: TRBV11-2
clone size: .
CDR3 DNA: TGTGCCAGCAGCGGCCAGGTCATCTACGAGCAGTACTTC
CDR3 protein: CASSGQVIYEQYF

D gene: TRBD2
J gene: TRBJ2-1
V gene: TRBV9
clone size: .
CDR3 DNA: TGTGCCAGCAGCGGGACCGGGACTAGAGGGTACAATGAGCAGTTCTTC
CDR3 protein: CASSGTGTRGYNEQFF

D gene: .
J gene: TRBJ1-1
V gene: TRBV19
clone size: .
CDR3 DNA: TGTGCCAGTAGTATTTTGCCCCACATAGGAGCTTTCTTT
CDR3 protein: CASSILPHIGAFF

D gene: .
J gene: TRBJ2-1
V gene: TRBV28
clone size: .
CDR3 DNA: TGTGCCAGCAGGAGTTCACTGCGTGAGCAGTTCTTC
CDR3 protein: CASRSSLREQFF

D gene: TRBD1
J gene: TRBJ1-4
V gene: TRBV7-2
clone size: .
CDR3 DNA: TGTGCCAGCAGCTTGCTAAGACAGGGGGAAGATGAAAAACTGTTTTTT
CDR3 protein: CASSLLRQGEDEKLFF

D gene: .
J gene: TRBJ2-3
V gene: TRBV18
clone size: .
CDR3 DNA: TGTGCCAGCTCATCTCGACAAGACAGGGAGGGGCCAGATACGCAGTATTTT
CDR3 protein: CASSSRQDREGPDTQYF

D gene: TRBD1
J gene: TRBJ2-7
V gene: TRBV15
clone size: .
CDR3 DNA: TGTGCCACCAGCAGAGATCGGGACAGGGTGTACGAGCAGTACTTC
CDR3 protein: CATSRDRDRVYEQYF

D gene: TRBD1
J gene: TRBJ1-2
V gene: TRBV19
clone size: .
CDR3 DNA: TGTGCCAGTAGTAAGACAGGGGACCTTACCCATGGCTACACCTTC
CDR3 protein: CASSKTGDLTHGYTF

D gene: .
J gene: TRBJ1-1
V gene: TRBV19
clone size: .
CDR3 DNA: TGTGCCAGTAGGTACAGTTTGAACACTGAAGCTTTCTTT
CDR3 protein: CASRYSLNTEAFF

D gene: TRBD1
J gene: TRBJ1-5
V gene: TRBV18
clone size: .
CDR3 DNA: TGTGCCAGCTCACCCTTCGGCGCAGGGGGTAATCAGCCCCAGCATTTT
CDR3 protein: CASSPFGAGGNQPQHF

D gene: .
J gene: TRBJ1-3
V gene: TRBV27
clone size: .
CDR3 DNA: TGTGCCAGCAGTCCAAGAAACACCATATATTTT
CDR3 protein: CASSPRNTIYF

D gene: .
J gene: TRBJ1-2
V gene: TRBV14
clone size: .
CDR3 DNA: TGTGCCAGCAGCCAAGTTAACAGAAACTATGGCTACACCTTC
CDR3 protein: CASSQVNRNYGYTF

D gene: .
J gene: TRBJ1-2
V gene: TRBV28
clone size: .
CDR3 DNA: TGTGCCAGCAGTTTGGGGCTACGGGGCTACACCTTC
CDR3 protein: CASSLGLRGYTF

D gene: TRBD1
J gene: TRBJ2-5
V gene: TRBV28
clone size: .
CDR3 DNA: TGTGCCAGCAGTTCAGGGGGAGAGACCCAGTACTTC
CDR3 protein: CASSSGGETQYF

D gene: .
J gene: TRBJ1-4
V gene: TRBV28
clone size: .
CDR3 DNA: TGTGCCAGCAGCCTCACCGGGTCAAGTAATGAAAAACTGTTTTTT
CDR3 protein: CASSLTGSSNEKLFF

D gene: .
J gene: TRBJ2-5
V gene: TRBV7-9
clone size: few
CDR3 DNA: TGTGCCAGCAGCCCTCAAGAGACCCAGTACTTC
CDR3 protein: CASSPQETQYF

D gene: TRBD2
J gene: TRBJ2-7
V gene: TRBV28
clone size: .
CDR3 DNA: TGTGCCAGCAGCGAGTCCGGGACTAGCTACGAGCAGTACTTC
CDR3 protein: CASSESGTSYEQYF

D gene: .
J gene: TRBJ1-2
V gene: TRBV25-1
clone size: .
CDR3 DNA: TGTGCCTGCAGTCGAGGGGGAGTCGGTGGCTACACCTTC
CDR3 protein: CACSRGGVGGYTF

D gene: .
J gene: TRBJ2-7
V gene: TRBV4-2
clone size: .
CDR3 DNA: TGTGCCAGCAGCCAAGATCTGAGATCTAGCGAACCAACCTACGAGCAGTACTTC
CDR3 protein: CASSQDLRSSEPTYEQYF

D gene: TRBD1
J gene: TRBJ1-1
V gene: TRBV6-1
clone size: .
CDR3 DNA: TGTGCCAGCAGTGAAGCATTAACACAACACAGGGGCCGGGAAGCTTTCTTT
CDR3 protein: CASSEALTQHRGREAFF

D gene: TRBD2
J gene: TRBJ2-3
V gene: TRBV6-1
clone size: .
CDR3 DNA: TGTGCCAGCAGAGGACTAGCGGGACCAGATACGCAGTATTTT
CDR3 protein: CASRGLAGPDTQYF

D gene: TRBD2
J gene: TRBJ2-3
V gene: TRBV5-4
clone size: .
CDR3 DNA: TGTGCCAGCAGCCCGTCGGGGGGGGCGGGACAAGATACGCAGTATTTT
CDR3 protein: CASSPSGGAGQDTQYF

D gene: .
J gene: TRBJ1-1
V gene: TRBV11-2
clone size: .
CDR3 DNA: TGTGCCAGCAGCTTAGGGGTAAAGGGTGCTGAAGCTTTCTTT
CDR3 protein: CASSLGVKGAEAFF

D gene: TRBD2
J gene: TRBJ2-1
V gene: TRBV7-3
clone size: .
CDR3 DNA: TGTGCCAGCAGCTTAATGGGGACTAGCGGATACAATGAGCAGTTCTTC
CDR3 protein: CASSLMGTSGYNEQFF

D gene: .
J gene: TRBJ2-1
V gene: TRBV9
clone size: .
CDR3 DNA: TGTGCCAGCAGCGCGAGAAGGAACGATGAGCAGTTCTTC
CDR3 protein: CASSARRNDEQFF

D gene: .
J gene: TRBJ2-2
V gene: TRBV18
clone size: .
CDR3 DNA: TGTGCCAGCTTCCCGGACTACGCGAACACCGGGGAGCTGTTTTTT
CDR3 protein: CASFPDYANTGELFF